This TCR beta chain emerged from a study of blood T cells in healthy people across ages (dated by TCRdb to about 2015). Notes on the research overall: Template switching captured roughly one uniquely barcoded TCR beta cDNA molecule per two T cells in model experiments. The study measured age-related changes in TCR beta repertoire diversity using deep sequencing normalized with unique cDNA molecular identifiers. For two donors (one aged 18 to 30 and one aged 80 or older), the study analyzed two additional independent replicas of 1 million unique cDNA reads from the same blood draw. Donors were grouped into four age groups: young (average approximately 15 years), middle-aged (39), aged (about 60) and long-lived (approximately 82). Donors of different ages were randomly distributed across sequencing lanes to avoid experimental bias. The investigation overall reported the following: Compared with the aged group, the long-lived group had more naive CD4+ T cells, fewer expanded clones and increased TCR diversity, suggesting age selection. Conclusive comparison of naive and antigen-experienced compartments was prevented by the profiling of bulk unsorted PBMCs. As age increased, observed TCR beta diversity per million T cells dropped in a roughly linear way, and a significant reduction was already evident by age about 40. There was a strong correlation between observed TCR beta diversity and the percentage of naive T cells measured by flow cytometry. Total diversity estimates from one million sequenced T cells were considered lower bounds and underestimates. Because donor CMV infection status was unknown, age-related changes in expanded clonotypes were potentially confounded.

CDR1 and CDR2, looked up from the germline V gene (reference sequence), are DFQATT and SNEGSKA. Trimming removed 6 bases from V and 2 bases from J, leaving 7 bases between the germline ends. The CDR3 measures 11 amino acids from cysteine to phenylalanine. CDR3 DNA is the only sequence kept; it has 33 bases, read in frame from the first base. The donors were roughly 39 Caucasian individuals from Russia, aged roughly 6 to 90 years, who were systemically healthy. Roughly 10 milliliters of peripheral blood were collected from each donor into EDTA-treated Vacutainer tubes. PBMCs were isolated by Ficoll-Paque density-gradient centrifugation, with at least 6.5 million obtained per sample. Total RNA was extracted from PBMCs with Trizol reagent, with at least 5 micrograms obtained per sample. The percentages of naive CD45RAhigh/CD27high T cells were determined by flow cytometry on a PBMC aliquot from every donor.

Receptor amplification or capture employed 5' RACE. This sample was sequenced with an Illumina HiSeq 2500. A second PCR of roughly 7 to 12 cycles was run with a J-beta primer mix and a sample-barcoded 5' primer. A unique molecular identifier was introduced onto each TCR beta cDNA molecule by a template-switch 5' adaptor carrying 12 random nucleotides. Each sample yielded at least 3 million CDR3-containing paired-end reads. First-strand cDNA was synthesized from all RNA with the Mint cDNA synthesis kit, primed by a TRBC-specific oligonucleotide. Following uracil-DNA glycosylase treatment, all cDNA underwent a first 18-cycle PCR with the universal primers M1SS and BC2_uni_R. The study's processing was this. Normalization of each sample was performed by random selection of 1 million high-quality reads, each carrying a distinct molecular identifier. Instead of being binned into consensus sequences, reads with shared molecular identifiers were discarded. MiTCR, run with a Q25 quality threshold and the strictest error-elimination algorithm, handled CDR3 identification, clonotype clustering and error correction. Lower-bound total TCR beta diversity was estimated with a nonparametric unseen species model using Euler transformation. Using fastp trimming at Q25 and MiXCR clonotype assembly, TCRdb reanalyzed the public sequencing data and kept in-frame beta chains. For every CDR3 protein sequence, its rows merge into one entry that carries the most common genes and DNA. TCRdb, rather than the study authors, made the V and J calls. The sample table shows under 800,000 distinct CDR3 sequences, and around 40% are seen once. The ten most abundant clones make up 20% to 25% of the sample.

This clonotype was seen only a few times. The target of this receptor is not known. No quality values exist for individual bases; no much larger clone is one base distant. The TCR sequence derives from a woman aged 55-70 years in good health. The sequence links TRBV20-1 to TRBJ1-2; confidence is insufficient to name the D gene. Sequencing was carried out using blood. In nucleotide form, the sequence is TGCAGTGCCGCACCGAACTATGGCTACACCTTC. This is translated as CSAAPNYGYTF.